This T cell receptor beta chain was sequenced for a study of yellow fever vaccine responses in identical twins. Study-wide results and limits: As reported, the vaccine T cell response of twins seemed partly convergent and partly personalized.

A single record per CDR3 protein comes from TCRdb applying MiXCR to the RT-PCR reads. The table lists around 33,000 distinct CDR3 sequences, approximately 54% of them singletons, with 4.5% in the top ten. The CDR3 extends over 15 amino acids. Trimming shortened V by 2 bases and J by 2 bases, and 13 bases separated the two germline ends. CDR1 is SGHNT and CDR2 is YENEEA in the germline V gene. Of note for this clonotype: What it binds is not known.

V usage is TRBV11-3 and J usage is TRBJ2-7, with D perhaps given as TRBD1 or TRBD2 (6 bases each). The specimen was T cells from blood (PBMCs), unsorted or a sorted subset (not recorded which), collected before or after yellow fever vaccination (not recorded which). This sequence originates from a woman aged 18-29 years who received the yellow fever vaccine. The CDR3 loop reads CASSLSWRDTYEQYF. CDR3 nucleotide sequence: TGTGCCAGCAGCTTATCCTGGCGGGACACCTACGAGCAGTACTTC. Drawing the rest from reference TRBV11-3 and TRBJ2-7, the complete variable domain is EAGVVQSPRYKIIEKKQPVAFWCNPISGHNTLYWYLQNLGQGPELLIRYENEEAVDDSQLPKDRFSAERLKGVDSTLKIQPAELGDSAVYLCASSLSWRDTYEQYFGPGTRLTVT.